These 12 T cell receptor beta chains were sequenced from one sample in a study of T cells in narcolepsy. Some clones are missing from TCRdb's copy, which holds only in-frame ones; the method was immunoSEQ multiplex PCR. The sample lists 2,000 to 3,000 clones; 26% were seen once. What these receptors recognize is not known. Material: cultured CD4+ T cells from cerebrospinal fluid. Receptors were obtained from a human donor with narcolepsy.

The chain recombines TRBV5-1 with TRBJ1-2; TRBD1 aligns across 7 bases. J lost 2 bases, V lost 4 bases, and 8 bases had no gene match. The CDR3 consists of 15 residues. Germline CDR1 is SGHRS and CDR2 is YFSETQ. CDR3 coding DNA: TGCGCCAGCAGCCCGTCCGGGACAGAAAACTATGGCTACACCTTC. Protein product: CASSPSGTENYGYTF.

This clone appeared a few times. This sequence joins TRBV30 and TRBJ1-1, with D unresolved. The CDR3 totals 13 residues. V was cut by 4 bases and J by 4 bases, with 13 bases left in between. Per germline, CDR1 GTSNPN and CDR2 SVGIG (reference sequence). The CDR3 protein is CAWNSRVATEAFF. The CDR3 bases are TGTGCCTGGAATAGCAGAGTAGCCACTGAAGCTTTCTTT.

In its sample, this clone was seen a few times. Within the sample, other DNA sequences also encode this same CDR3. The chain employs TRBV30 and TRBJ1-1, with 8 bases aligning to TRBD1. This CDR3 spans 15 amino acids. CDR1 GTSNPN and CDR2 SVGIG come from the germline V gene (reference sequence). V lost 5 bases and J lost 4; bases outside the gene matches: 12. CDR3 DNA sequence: TGTGCCTGGTGGGGGGGGAGACAGGGGTTCACTGAAGCTTTCTTT. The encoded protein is CAWWGGRQGFTEAFF.

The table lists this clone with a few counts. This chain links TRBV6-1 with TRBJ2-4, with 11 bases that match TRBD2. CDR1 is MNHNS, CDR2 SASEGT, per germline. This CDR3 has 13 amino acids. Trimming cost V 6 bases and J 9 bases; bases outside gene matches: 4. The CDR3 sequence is CASSLTSGSIQYF. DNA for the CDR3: TGTGCCAGCAGCTTAACTAGCGGGAGCATTCAGTACTTC.

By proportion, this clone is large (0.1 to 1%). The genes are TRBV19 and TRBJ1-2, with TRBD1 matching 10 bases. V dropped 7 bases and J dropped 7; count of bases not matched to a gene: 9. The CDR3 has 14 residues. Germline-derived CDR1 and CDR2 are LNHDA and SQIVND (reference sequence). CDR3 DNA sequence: TGTGCCAGTACCGTGACAGGGGGCAAAGGTGGCTACACCTTC. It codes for CASTVTGGKGGYTF. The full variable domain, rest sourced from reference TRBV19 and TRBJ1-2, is DGGITQSPKYLFRKEGQNVTLSCEQNLNHDAMYWYRQDPGQGLRLIYYSQIVNDFQKGDIAEGYSVSREKKESFPLTVTSAQKNPTAFYLCASTVTGGKGGYTFGSGTRLTVV.

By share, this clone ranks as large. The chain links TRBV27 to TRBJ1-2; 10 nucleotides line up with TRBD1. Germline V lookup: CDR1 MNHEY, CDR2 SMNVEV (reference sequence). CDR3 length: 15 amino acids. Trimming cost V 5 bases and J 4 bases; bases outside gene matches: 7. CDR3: CASSPDRGRVYGYTF. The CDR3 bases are TGTGCCAGCAGTCCTGACAGGGGGCGGGTCTATGGCTACACCTTC.

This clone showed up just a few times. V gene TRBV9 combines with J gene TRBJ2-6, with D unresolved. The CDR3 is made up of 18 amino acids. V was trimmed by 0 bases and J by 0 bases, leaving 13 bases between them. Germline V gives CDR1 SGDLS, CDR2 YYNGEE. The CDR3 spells CASSVDPVTSSGANVLTF. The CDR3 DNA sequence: TGTGCCAGCAGCGTAGATCCCGTAACGAGCTCTGGGGCCAACGTCCTGACTTTC.

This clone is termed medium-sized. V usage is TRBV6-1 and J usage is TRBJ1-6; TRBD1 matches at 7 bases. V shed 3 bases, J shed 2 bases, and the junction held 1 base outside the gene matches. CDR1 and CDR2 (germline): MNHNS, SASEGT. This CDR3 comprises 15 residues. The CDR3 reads CASSDQGAYNSPLHF. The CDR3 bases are TGTGCCAGCAGTGACCAGGGGGCCTATAATTCACCCCTCCACTTT.

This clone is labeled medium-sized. CDR3 loop: CAGDRGRDQPQHF. The CDR3, as DNA: TGTGCCGGTGACAGGGGCCGGGATCAGCCCCAGCATTTT. The rearrangement joins TRBV6-1 to TRBJ1-5, with TRBD1 matching over 8 bases. Unmatched junction bases numbered 8, after V lost 11 bases and J lost 5 bases. CDR3 length: 13 amino acids. CDR1 and CDR2 from the germline V gene are MNHNS and SASEGT.

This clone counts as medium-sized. The DNA for the CDR3 is TGTGCCAGCAGCCCCAGCCGGGGGGGGTACGTTCGCGGGGAGCTGTTTTTT. It is translated as CASSPSRGGYVRGELFF. The gene calls are TRBV5-8 and TRBJ2-2, with 8 bases matching TRBD2. The trim removed 4 bases at V and 7 bases at J, leaving 15 bases unmatched. Looked up from germline, CDR1 is SGHTS and CDR2 is YDEGEE. CDR3 length: 17 amino acids. The whole variable domain, remainder taken from reference TRBV5-8 and TRBJ2-2, is EAGVTQSPTHLIKTRGQQATLRCSPISGHTSVYWYQQALGLGLQFLLWYDEGEERNRGNFPPRFSGRQFPNYSSELNVNALELEDSALYLCASSPSRGGYVRGELFFGEGSRLTVL.

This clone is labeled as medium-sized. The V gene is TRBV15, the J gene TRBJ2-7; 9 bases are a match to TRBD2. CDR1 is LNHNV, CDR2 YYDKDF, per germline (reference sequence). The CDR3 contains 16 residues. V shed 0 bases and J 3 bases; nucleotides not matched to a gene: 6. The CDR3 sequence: CATSRDRLAGHYEQYF. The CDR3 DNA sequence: TGTGCCACCAGCAGAGATAGGCTAGCGGGACACTACGAGCAGTACTTC.

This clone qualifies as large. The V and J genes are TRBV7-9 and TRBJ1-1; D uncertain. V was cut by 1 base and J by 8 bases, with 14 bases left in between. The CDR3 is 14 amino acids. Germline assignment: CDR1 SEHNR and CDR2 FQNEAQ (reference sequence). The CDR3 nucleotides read TGTGCCAGCAGCTTAGATTTTGGGCAGCTGGAAGCTTTCTTT. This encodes CASSLDFGQLEAFF.